The clone carrying this TCR beta chain was counted ten times or more. The trim removed 4 bases at V and 0 bases at J, leaving 9 bases unmatched. The CDR3 consists of 16 residues. Germline V gene sequence: CDR1 MDHEN, CDR2 SYDVKM. The sample comes from a study of neurological immune-mediated disorders. Synthesis of cDNA used 5'RACE (with 10-nucleotide random UMIs). Sequencing runs each generated in excess of 200 million TCR-beta sequences derived from 15-18 subjects. MiXCR, run by TCRdb on the 5' RACE reads, gives a single entry per CDR3 protein. The sample has 70,000 to 95,000 distinct CDR3 sequences, roughly 13% seen once; the top ten hold about 6.8%.

This receptor was taken from a woman between 50 and 59 years old in good health. Sample: PBMCs. The chain couples TRBV28 to TRBJ2-7; TRBD2 matches at 7 bases. CDR3 nucleotide sequence: TGTGCCAGCAGTTCAATAGGAGCGGGACGCTCCTACGAGCAGTACTTC. It codes for CASSSIGAGRSYEQYF.